A single sample gave rise to the 25 T cell receptor beta chains below, sequenced in a study of CD8+ T cells in alopecia areata. Reverse transcribed after extraction, RNA yielded cDNA as the sequencing template. Clones were read by immunoSEQ multiplex PCR, and TCRdb kept only the in-frame ones, dropping some. The sample shows approximately 280,000 clones, none of them appearing just once. Using CD4, CD8alpha, NKG2D, NKG2ACE and other markers, pooled cutaneous lymph node cells were sorted. Sample: CD4+ T cells sorted from a lymph node. These receptors were collected from a C3H/HeJ mouse with alopecia areata. Mice of this strain are of MHC haplotype H2-k.

Remarks on this clone: These gene names are mouse names. From the germline J gene comes the end of the CDR3, since the read stops 4 residues before it. This chain uses TRBV13-3 with TRBJ1-2; D ambiguous. V lost 2 bases to trimming and J lost 0 bases, with 8 bases between them. The CDR3 extends over 14 amino acids. Germline V gives CDR1 NNHDY, CDR2 SYVADS. The CDR3: CASSENIANSDYTF. The part of the CDR3 DNA that was read is TGTGCCAGCAGTGAGAACATTGCAAACTCC.

This clone was counted a few times. Gene names denote mouse genes. The read gets to within 4 residues of the CDR3 end, and the germline J gene fills in the rest. V gene TRBV5 combines with J gene TRBJ2-7; 11 nucleotides agree with TRBD2. The CDR3 contains 14 residues. The germline V gene encodes CDR1 LGHNA and CDR2 YNLKQL (reference sequence). This CDR3 reads CASSQPGLGDEQYF. The part of the CDR3 DNA that was read is TGTGCCAGCAGCCAACCGGGACTGGGGGAT.

For this clone: All gene names here are mouse names. The CDR3 end is not reached by the read, which stops 4 residues before it; the germline J gene fills it in. This rearrangement joins TRBV19 to TRBJ2-7, with 11 bases matching TRBD2. The junction had 6 bases not matched to a gene; V was cut back by 6 bases and J by 1 base. The CDR3 covers 15 residues. Looked up from germline, CDR1 is FNHDT and CDR2 is SITEND (reference sequence). CDR3 residues: CASTTRLGGSYEQYF. CDR3 bases read: TGTGCCAGCACCACTCGACTGGGGGGGTCCTAT.

Comments on this clone: Germline and genes: mouse. The read terminates 4 residues before the CDR3 end, so the remaining end is supplied by the germline J gene. The chain carries TRBV5 and TRBJ2-2; 7 bases are a match to TRBD2. J gave up 0 bases and V 0 bases, and 4 bases lay outside the gene matches. There are 17 residues in the CDR3. Per the germline V gene, CDR1 is LGHNA and CDR2 is YNLKQL (reference sequence). The CDR3 loop reads CASSQDWWGANTGQLYF. Incomplete CDR3 DNA: TGTGCCAGCAGCCAAGATTGGTGGGGGGCAAACACCGGG.

Remarks on this clone: The listed genes are named as in mouse. Sequencing ends 4 residues short of the CDR3 end; the germline J gene provides the rest. The gene calls are TRBV19 and TRBJ2-2; 8 nucleotides align to TRBD1. Germline V gives CDR1 FNHDT, CDR2 SITEND (reference sequence). The CDR3 totals 15 residues. Trimming removed 2 bases from V and 4 bases from J; junction bases left unmatched: 4. CDR3 region: CASSIWTGSTGQLYF. The sequenced CDR3 bases are TGTGCCAGCAGTATTTGGACAGGGAGCACCGGG. The full variable domain, with the rest looked up from reference TRBV19 and TRBJ2-2, is GGIITQTPKFLIGQEGQKLTLKCQQNFNHDTMYWYRQDSGKGLRLIYYSITENDLQKGDLSEGYDASREKKSSFSLTVTSAQKNEMAVFLCASSIWTGSTGQLYFGEGSKLTVL.

This clone was counted only a few times. Gene names are the mouse ones. Read data end 4 residues before the CDR3 end; the end is taken from the germline J gene. The chain carries TRBV19 and TRBJ1-1; D is possibly TRBD1 (5 bases). From germline, CDR1 is FNHDT and CDR2 SITEND (reference sequence). The CDR3 sequence is 12 residues long. Trimming took 4 bases from V and 3 from J, leaving 7 bases between them. The part of the CDR3 DNA that was read is TGTGCCAGCAGTCCGACAGACACA. Translating it yields CASSPTDT. The whole CDR3 protein is CASSPTDTEVFF.

This clone appeared a few times. Gene names and germline refer to mouse. Coverage ceases 4 residues before the CDR3 finishes, and the germline J gene fills in the end. The chain has TRBV1 and TRBJ2-1; the D gene is possibly TRBD2 (7 bases). This CDR3 is 17 amino acids long. Trimming stripped 3 bases from V and 0 bases from J, with 15 bases between. Looked up from germline, CDR1 is NSQYPW and CDR2 is LRSPGD (reference sequence). Incomplete CDR3 DNA: TGCACCTGCAGTGCCTCCCGGGGGGCGTATAACTATGCT. This gives the protein CTCSASRGAYNYA. The whole CDR3 sequence is CTCSASRGAYNYAEQFF. Complete variable domain (other parts from reference TRBV1 and TRBJ2-1): VTLLEQNPRWRLVPRGQAVNLRCILKNSQYPWMSWYQQDLQKQLQWLFTLRSPGDKEVKSLPGADYLATRVTDTELRLQVANMSQGRTLYCTCSASRGAYNYAEQFFGPGTRLTVL.

Turning to this clone: The gene symbols are mouse symbols. Coverage ceases 4 residues before the CDR3 finishes, and the germline J gene fills in the end. Other DNA sequences in this specimen translate into the identical CDR3. V usage is TRBV13-1 and J usage is TRBJ2-2; perhaps TRBD1 as D (7 bases). This CDR3 is 16 amino acids long. CDR1 is NSHNY and CDR2 is SYGAGN in the germline V gene. The V end was cut by 0 bases, the J end by 0 bases, with 9 bases between. The CDR3 bases that were read are TGTGCCAGCAGTGATGGCAGGGGGGCAAACACCGGG. Its protein product is CASSDGRGANTG. The full CDR3 is CASSDGRGANTGQLYF.

As for this clone: Mouse names are used for the genes. The read ends 4 residues early relative to the CDR3; the germline J gene fills the gap. The chain uses TRBV5 and TRBJ2-5; 8 bases line up with TRBD2. The ends lost 0 bases at V and 3 bases at J; junction bases unmatched: 2. Germline V gene data show CDR1 as LGHNA and CDR2 as YNLKQL (reference sequence). CDR3 length: 15 residues. The CDR3 DNA, read in part, is TGTGCCAGCAGCCAAGAGGACTGGGTGCAAGAC. Translating it yields CASSQEDWVQD. From start to end, the CDR3 is CASSQEDWVQDTQYF.

Notes on this clone: Gene names are the mouse ones. The sequence runs out 4 residues before the end of the CDR3; the remainder is reconstructed from the germline J gene. At the DNA level, this CDR3 is encoded by other sequences in the same sample as well. V usage is TRBV13-2 and J usage is TRBJ2-7; 11 positions match TRBD1. The CDR3 loop spans 13 amino acids. Germline CDR1 NNHNN, CDR2 SYGAGS (reference sequence). CDR3 amino acids: CASGGGQGDEQYF. CDR3 bases read: TGTGCCAGCGGTGGGGGACAGGGGGAT.

This clone occurred a few times. All gene names here are mouse names. The CDR3 extends 4 residues past the end of the read, so its final part is completed from the germline J gene. V is TRBV13-2 and J is TRBJ2-5, with 8 bases identical to TRBD2. The CDR3 consists of 16 residues. Looked up from germline, CDR1 is NNHNN and CDR2 is SYGAGS (reference sequence). Unmatched junction bases numbered 4, after V lost 0 bases and J lost 1 base. CDR3 bases read: TGTGCCAGCGGTGATGCGGGGGGGGGCGACCAAGAC. This gives the protein CASGDAGGGDQD. The entire CDR3 sequence reads CASGDAGGGDQDTQYF.

This clone has a handful of counts. Germline and genes here are mouse. The read comes to an end 4 residues before the CDR3 does, leaving the germline J gene to fill in the end. This chain uses TRBV29 with TRBJ2-3; D uncertain. The CDR3 length is 9 residues. From germline, CDR1 is MSHET and CDR2 SYDVDS. Incomplete CDR3 DNA: TGTGCCCTCGCAGAA. Translating gives CALAE. The entire CDR3 protein reads CALAETLYF.

Regarding this clone: Mouse names are used for the genes. The read ends 3 residues shy of where the CDR3 ends; the end is completed using the germline J gene. The chain employs TRBV31 and TRBJ1-6; TRBD1 matches 7 bases. TRBJ1-6 carries the ORF label, with uncertain function. V was clipped by 4 bases and J by 5 bases; unmatched bases: 5. The germline CDR1 and CDR2 sequences are GKSSPN and SITVG. CDR3 length: 14 amino acids. CDR3: CAWKTGVDNSPLYF. The sequenced CDR3 bases are TGTGCCTGGAAAACAGGGGTAGATAATTCGCCC.

Notes on this clone: Gene and germline names: mouse. With the read ending 4 residues before the CDR3 end, the germline J gene is used to fill in that end. The chain carries TRBV17 and TRBJ2-7, with 7 positions matching TRBD2. Losses at the gene ends were 5 bases for V and 0 bases for J; bases not matched to a gene: 1. From germline, CDR1 is MNHDT and CDR2 YYDKIL. CDR3 length: 13 residues. The part of the CDR3 DNA that was read is TGTGCTAGCAGTGGGGGGGACTCCTAT. It yields the protein CASSGGDSY. The whole CDR3 region reads CASSGGDSYEQYF.

As concerns this clone: The listed genes are named as in mouse. The read ends 4 residues early relative to the CDR3; the germline J gene fills the gap. The chain is built from TRBV5 and TRBJ2-7; 8 positions agree with TRBD2. The CDR3 is made up of 15 amino acids. Germline lookup yields CDR1 LGHNA and CDR2 YNLKQL (reference sequence). The CDR3 sequence is CASSQETTGDYEQYF. The CDR3 DNA, read in part, is TGTGCCAGCAGCCAAGAAACGACTGGGGATTAT.

About this clone: The genes are named according to mouse. Read sequence stops 4 residues before the CDR3 end, and the germline J gene provides the missing end. The chain carries TRBV17 and TRBJ2-7; TRBD2 aligns across 9 bases. V dropped 6 bases and J dropped 3; count of bases not matched to a gene: 6. CDR1 and CDR2 (germline): MNHDT, YYDKIL. The CDR3 consists of 14 residues. CDR3 DNA (partial): TGTGCTAGCAGAGGGACTGGGCGATACTAT. It yields the protein CASRGTGRYY. The full CDR3 protein is CASRGTGRYYEQYF.

A few counts support this clone. Gene names follow the mouse nomenclature. The sequence runs out 4 residues before the end of the CDR3; the remainder is reconstructed from the germline J gene. The chain uses TRBV19 and TRBJ2-7, with D uncertain. V lost 5 bases to trimming and J lost 1 base, with 7 bases between them. Germline V gene sequence: CDR1 FNHDT, CDR2 SITEND (reference sequence). The CDR3 contains 12 residues. The covered CDR3 bases are TGTGCCAGCAGCCCACAATCCTAT. Amino acids: CASSPQSY. The complete CDR3 protein is CASSPQSYEQYF.

Concerning this clone itself: Gene names are mouse gene names. The CDR3 end is not reached by the read, which stops 4 residues before it; the germline J gene fills it in. The genes are TRBV13-1 and TRBJ2-5; 10 bases align to TRBD2. CDR3 length: 15 residues. Germline CDR1 NSHNY, CDR2 SYGAGN. Germline trimming cut 5 bases from V and 3 bases from J; bases unmatched to any gene: 6. This chain's CDR3 is CASRLLGGPQDTQYF. The CDR3 DNA, read in part, is TGTGCCAGCAGGCTCCTGGGGGGGCCGCAAGAC.

This clone turned up a few times. A read error may be the cause here, since a much bigger clone is one base away. Mouse names are used for the genes. Sequencing ends 3 residues short of the CDR3 end; the germline J gene provides the rest. The J gene is TRBJ1-6, the V gene TRBV19, with TRBD1 as a possible D gene (5 bases). TRBJ1-6 is annotated as an ORF whose role is uncertain. Germline V CDR1 and CDR2: FNHDT, SITEND (reference sequence). V lost 3 bases, J lost 7 bases, and 5 bases lay in between. There are 12 residues in the CDR3. Partial CDR3 DNA: TGTGCCAGCAGTACAGGGAATTCGCCC. Translated, it gives CASSTGNSP. From start to end, the CDR3 is CASSTGNSPLYF.

This clone has just a few counts. The gene names given are mouse names. Coverage ceases 4 residues before the CDR3 finishes, and the germline J gene fills in the end. This rearrangement joins TRBV1 to TRBJ1-1; D remains unclear. CDR3 length equals 13 residues. Deletions cut 2 bases from V and 1 base from J, with 5 bases between. Germline CDR1 reads NSQYPW; CDR2 reads LRSPGD (reference sequence). The covered CDR3 bases are TGCACCTGCAGTGCAATACAAAACACA. Its protein product is CTCSAIQNT. The full CDR3 is CTCSAIQNTEVFF.

A remark on this clone: Mouse germline and gene names are used. The missing CDR3 end, 4 residues past where the read stops, is filled in from the germline J gene. This chain uses TRBV19 with TRBJ2-1; 12 positions match TRBD2. From germline, CDR1 is FNHDT and CDR2 SITEND (reference sequence). The CDR3 loop spans 16 amino acids. J lost 4 bases, V lost 2 bases, and 4 bases had no gene match. The part of the CDR3 DNA that was read is TGTGCCAGCAGTATCCTCGGACTGGGGGGGTATGCT. Encoded protein: CASSILGLGGYA. Given in full, the CDR3 is CASSILGLGGYAEQFF. The full variable domain, in which reference TRBV19 and TRBJ2-1 provide the parts outside the CDR3, is GGIITQTPKFLIGQEGQKLTLKCQQNFNHDTMYWYRQDSGKGLRLIYYSITENDLQKGDLSEGYDASREKKSSFSLTVTSAQKNEMAVFLCASSILGLGGYAEQFFGPGTRLTVL.

This clone turned up a few times. Gene names and germline refer to mouse. The read falls 4 residues short of the CDR3 end, and the missing part is taken from the germline J gene. This chain joins TRBV1 and TRBJ2-2; tentative D call: TRBD1 (6 bases). Trimming took off 0 bases at V and 3 bases at J, with 11 bases between the two ends. The CDR3 is made up of 16 amino acids. Germline lookup yields CDR1 NSQYPW and CDR2 LRSPGD (reference sequence). The sequenced part of the CDR3 DNA is TGCACCTGCAGTGCAGATGGATCAGGGGACACCGGG. Its protein is CTCSADGSGDTG. The whole CDR3 sequence reads CTCSADGSGDTGQLYF.

Comment on this clone: Genes here carry mouse names. Here the CDR3 reads CASKTGQDTQYF. Partial CDR3 DNA: TGTGCCAGCAAGACAGGGCAAGAC. The chain has TRBV13-3 and TRBJ2-5; 7 bases line up with TRBD1. The CDR3 end lies 4 residues beyond the end of the read and is filled in from the germline J gene. The V segment lost 6 bases and the J segment 3 bases; nucleotides outside the gene matches: 1. Germline CDR1 NNHDY, CDR2 SYVADS. The CDR3 sequence is 12 residues long.

The table lists this clone with a few counts. All gene names here are mouse names. The read ends 4 residues before the CDR3 terminus; that terminus is restored from the germline J gene. This chain links TRBV13-2 with TRBJ2-7; maybe TRBD2 (7 bases). The germline V and J ends were trimmed by 2 bases and 2 bases, with 14 bases remaining between them. Germline CDR1 reads NNHNN; CDR2 reads SYGAGS (reference sequence). This CDR3 is 15 amino acids long. This chain's CDR3 is CASGEGGGKPYEQYF. The sequenced CDR3 bases are TGTGCCAGCGGTGAAGGGGGGGGGAAACCCTAT.

In its sample, this clone was seen a few times. The gene symbols are mouse symbols. The CDR3 end falls 4 residues outside the read, so it is completed with the germline J gene. The chain combines TRBV13-2 with TRBJ2-1, with 8 positions matching TRBD2. The CDR3 has 14 amino acids. With V trimmed by 7 bases and J by 1 base, 4 bases remained unmatched. The germline gives CDR1 NNHNN, CDR2 SYGAGS (reference sequence). The chain's CDR3 is CASRRGGNYAEQFF. The CDR3 bases that were read are TGTGCCAGCCGGAGGGGGGGCAACTATGCT.